The 29 T cell receptor beta chains listed next were all sequenced from one sample in a study of control samples from healthy donors and cancer patients. Clones were read by immunoSEQ multiplex PCR, and TCRdb kept only the in-frame ones, dropping some. The repertoire holds fewer than 200,000 clones, 80% to 90% seen once, with nearly 5% in the top ten. Sequenced: blood. All receptors come from a woman aged 25 to 45 in good health.

The chain recombines TRBV27 with TRBJ1-2; a possible D gene is TRBD1 (5 bases). Germline CDR1 is MNHEY and CDR2 is SMNVEV (reference sequence). V lost 6 bases to trimming and J lost 7 bases, with 21 bases between them. The CDR3 sequence is 15 residues long. The CDR3 DNA sequence: TGTGCCAGCAGGCCGTACGGGCAGGGTGAAAGTGGCTACACCTTC. It specifies CASRPYGQGESGYTF.

The V gene is TRBV4-1, the J gene TRBJ2-2, with D perhaps TRBD2 (6 bases). This CDR3 is built from 15 residues. Germline V gene sequence: CDR1 MGHRA, CDR2 YSYEKL. V shed 1 base and J shed 4 bases, with 10 bases lying between them. CDR3 DNA sequence: TGCGCCAGCAGCCAAGCCGGGAGTGGCACCGGGGAGCTGTTTTTT. Its translation is CASSQAGSGTGELFF.

The chain combines TRBV5-4 with TRBJ1-5; 12 nucleotides match TRBD1. The CDR3 is 15 amino acids. Germline V lookup: CDR1 SGHNT, CDR2 YYREEE (reference sequence). Trimming cost V 4 bases and J 5 bases; bases outside gene matches: 4. Here the CDR3 reads CASSEGTGGDQPQHF. CDR3 bases: TGTGCCAGCAGCGAAGGGACAGGGGGCGATCAGCCCCAGCATTTT.

Details on this clone: The sample has other DNA sequences that encode this CDR3 too. The chain employs TRBV28 and TRBJ2-7; D unresolved. This CDR3 has 11 amino acids. The ends were cut back, 3 bases at V and 4 bases at J, with 4 bases in the middle. Germline CDR1 reads MDHEN; CDR2 reads SYDVKM. CDR3 sequence: CASSFSYEQYF. CDR3 coding DNA: TGTGCCAGCAGTTTCTCTTACGAGCAGTACTTC.

The rearrangement joins TRBV9 to TRBJ2-1; tentatively, D is TRBD1 or TRBD2 (5 bases each). CDR1 is SGDLS and CDR2 is YYNGEE in the germline V gene. V was pared by 3 bases and J by 6 bases, with 16 bases between. This CDR3 spans 15 amino acids. The CDR3 DNA sequence: TGTGCCAGCAGCGACTTGGGACCCGGGGTCAATGAGCAGTTCTTC. Its translation is CASSDLGPGVNEQFF. Full variable domain (outside the CDR3, taken from reference TRBV9 and TRBJ2-1): DSGVTQTPKHLITATGQRVTLRCSPRSGDLSVYWYQQSLDQGLQFLIQYYNGEERAKGNILERFSAQQFPDLHSELNLSSLELGDSALYFCASSDLGPGVNEQFFGPGTRLTVL.

The chain carries TRBV5-5 and TRBJ2-7; D gene uncertain. The ends were cut back, 0 bases at V and 4 bases at J, with 8 bases in the middle. Germline V gene sequence: CDR1 SGHKS, CDR2 YYEKEE (reference sequence). The CDR3 consists of 13 residues. In nucleotides, the CDR3 is TGTGCCAGCAGCTTGGACAGACTGTACGAGCAGTACGTC. Residues: CASSLDRLYEQYV.

This chain joins TRBV11-2 and TRBJ2-1; 8 nucleotides line up with TRBD2. Germline lookup yields CDR1 SGHAT and CDR2 FQNNGV. This CDR3 is built from 15 residues. With V trimmed by 6 bases and J by 1 base, 5 bases remained unmatched. In DNA, the CDR3 is TGTGCCAGCAGACATTTAGCGGGATCCTACAATGAGCAGTTCTTC. Residues: CASRHLAGSYNEQFF.

The CDR3 loop is CASSPTGGREQYV. The CDR3 nucleotides read TGCGCCAGCAGCCCCACAGGGGGCCGCGAGCAGTACGTC. The gene calls are TRBV5-1 and TRBJ2-7; 9 bases are shared with TRBD1. CDR1 SGHRS and CDR2 YFSETQ come from the germline V gene. V shed 4 bases and J 6 bases; nucleotides not matched to a gene: 5. This CDR3 comprises 13 residues.

This chain connects TRBV14 to TRBJ2-1; 9 bases map to TRBD2. Per germline, CDR1 SGHDN and CDR2 FVKESK. The CDR3 length is 16 residues. J was trimmed by 4 bases and V by 4 bases; bases with no gene match: 8. The CDR3 nucleotides read TGTGCCAGCAGCCTTATACCAAGCGGGGGGTACAATGAGCAGTTCTTC. Encoded protein: CASSLIPSGGYNEQFF.

The chain links TRBV6-5 to TRBJ2-5, with D perhaps matching TRBD1 (6 bases). Germline V gene sequence: CDR1 MNHEY, CDR2 SVGAGI. Trimming took 7 bases from V and 5 from J, leaving 20 bases between them. The CDR3 length is 15 residues. The CDR3 DNA reads as TGTGCCAGCATGTTACAGGGCCGGTTGAGGGAGACCCAGTACTTC. Protein: CASMLQGRLRETQYF.

V gene TRBV4-1 combines with J gene TRBJ1-2, with a possible D match to TRBD1 (6 bases). Germline values: CDR1 MGHRA, CDR2 YSYEKL. The ends were cut back, 4 bases at V and 4 bases at J, with 22 bases in the middle. This CDR3 is built from 17 residues. CDR3 in DNA: TGCGCCAGCAGCCCTTATCCGGACAGCGGGAGTAGCTATGGCTACACCTTC. It is translated as CASSPYPDSGSSYGYTF.

The chain recombines TRBV30 with TRBJ2-3; the D gene is possibly TRBD2 (6 bases). Deletions cut 1 base from V and 9 bases from J, with 11 bases between. CDR1 GTSNPN and CDR2 SVGIG come from the germline V gene (reference sequence). The CDR3 has 12 amino acids. In DNA form, the CDR3 reads TGTGCCTGGAGTGCCCTTGGGGGGACGCAGTATTTT. This gives the protein CAWSALGGTQYF.

The chain carries TRBV2 and TRBJ2-1, with 8 bases lining up with TRBD2. The CDR3 contains 16 residues. The J segment lost 5 bases and the V segment lost 5 bases, leaving 11 bases of the junction unmatched. Per germline, CDR1 SNHLY and CDR2 FYNNEI. The CDR3 coding sequence is TGTGCCAGCAGTATTACGGGTCTAGCGGGCAACAATGAGCAGTTCTTC. Its protein is CASSITGLAGNNEQFF.

The chain uses TRBV25-1 and TRBJ2-5; D might be TRBD2 (5 bases). The ends were cut back, 1 base at V and 5 bases at J, with 11 bases in the middle. CDR3 size: 14 residues. The germline gives CDR1 MGHDK, CDR2 SYGVNS. The CDR3 reads CASSEFSRGETQYF. The CDR3 DNA sequence: TGTGCCAGCAGTGAATTTAGCAGAGGGGAGACCCAGTACTTC.

V is TRBV6-4 and J is TRBJ2-3, with 12 bases aligning to TRBD2. This CDR3 spans 14 amino acids. CDR1 MRHNA and CDR2 SNTAGT come from the germline V gene. Trimming at V came to 5 bases and at J to 5 bases, leaving 2 bases not matched to a gene. The CDR3 DNA follows: TGTGCCAGCAGTCCGGGACTAGCGGGAGATACGCAGTATTTT. Translated, it gives CASSPGLAGDTQYF.

The chain uses TRBV18 and TRBJ2-7; 7 nucleotides align to TRBD1. The CDR3 contains 16 residues. Looked up from germline, CDR1 is KGHSH and CDR2 is LQKENI. V was pared by 3 bases and J by 3 bases, with 11 bases of the junction left unmatched. CDR3 sequence reads: CASSPGQPKLLYEQYF. The CDR3 bases are TGTGCCAGCTCACCGGGACAGCCCAAACTTCTCTACGAGCAGTACTTC.

This clone was seen only once. V is TRBV18 and J is TRBJ1-5; D possibly corresponds to TRBD1 (6 bases). This CDR3 contains 15 residues. Germline V gene sequence: CDR1 KGHSH, CDR2 LQKENI. V lost 1 base, J lost 2 bases, and 9 bases lay in between. The CDR3 coding sequence is TGTGCCAGCTCACCACAGGGGGACGGCAATCAGCCCCAGCATTTT. This translates into CASSPQGDGNQPQHF.

CDR3 residues: CASSQYLFEQFF. The CDR3 coding sequence is TGTGCCAGCAGCCAATACCTCTTTGAGCAGTTCTTC. The chain combines TRBV14 with TRBJ2-1, with D unresolved. Trimming removed 2 bases at V and 9 bases at J, with 8 bases between. The CDR3 loop spans 12 amino acids. Germline-derived CDR1 and CDR2 are SGHDN and FVKESK. The variable domain in full, with the rest retrieved from reference TRBV14 and TRBJ2-1, is EAGVTQFPSHSVIEKGQTVTLRCDPISGHDNLYWYRRVMGKEIKFLLHFVKESKQDESGMPNNRFLAERTGGTYSTLKVQPAELEDSGVYFCASSQYLFEQFFGPGTRLTVL.

This chain joins TRBV7-9 and TRBJ2-3; D call uncertain. The CDR3 totals 17 residues. With 4 bases removed from V and 1 base from J, the gap between germline ends came to 18 bases. Germline V CDR1 and CDR2: SEHNR, FQNEAQ (reference sequence). The CDR3 loop is CASSSTIGRPGTDTQYF. The DNA of the CDR3 is TGTGCCAGCAGCTCGACGATTGGACGCCCGGGCACAGATACGCAGTATTTT.

The chain has TRBV6-6 and TRBJ1-1; D is unresolved. Trimming stripped 2 bases from V and 1 base from J, with 14 bases between. Germline CDR1 reads MNHNY; CDR2 reads SVGAGI (reference sequence). The CDR3 has 16 residues. This CDR3 is CASSYRRGRRNTEAFF. CDR3 nucleotide sequence: TGTGCCAGCAGTTACAGACGTGGACGGAGGAACACTGAAGCTTTCTTT.

The genes are TRBV2 and TRBJ2-7; the match to TRBD2 covers 13 bases. Trimming at V came to 6 bases and at J to 2 bases, leaving 1 base not matched to a gene. CDR1 and CDR2 (germline): SNHLY, FYNNEI. The CDR3 contains 14 residues. This CDR3 reads CASSGTSGTYEQYF. CDR3 bases: TGTGCCAGCAGCGGGACTAGCGGGACCTACGAGCAGTACTTC. The full variable domain, completed using reference TRBV2 and TRBJ2-7, is EPEVTQTPSHQVTQMGQEVILRCVPISNHLYFYWYRQILGQKVEFLVSFYNNEISEKSEIFDDQFSVERPDGSNFTLKIRSTKLEDSAMYFCASSGTSGTYEQYFGPGTRLTVT.

The chain joins TRBV19 to TRBJ1-6; the match to TRBD1 covers 8 bases. Germline V gene lookup returns CDR1 LNHDA and CDR2 SQIVND (reference sequence). CDR3 length: 14 residues. V lost 7 bases to trimming and J lost 9 bases; unmatched junction nucleotides: 8. The CDR3 reads CASKGQGASSPLHF. DNA of the CDR3: TGTGCCAGTAAGGGGCAGGGGGCAAGTTCACCCCTCCACTTT.

V usage is TRBV14 and J usage is TRBJ2-2; D is undetermined. Between the trimmed V and J ends, which lost 5 bases and 2 bases, there was a span of 9 bases. The CDR3 is made up of 14 amino acids. Germline V gene sequence: CDR1 SGHDN, CDR2 FVKESK. CDR3 residues: CASSDRLNTGELFF. The CDR3 DNA sequence: TGTGCCAGCAGCGATAGACTCAACACCGGGGAGCTGTTTTTT.

The genes are TRBV28 and TRBJ1-5; D is ambiguous. The germline V gene encodes CDR1 MDHEN and CDR2 SYDVKM. This CDR3 contains 13 residues. With 3 bases removed from V and 3 bases from J, the gap between germline ends came to 6 bases. CDR3 in amino acids: CASSFQLNQPQHF. The CDR3 DNA reads as TGTGCCAGCAGTTTCCAGCTCAATCAGCCCCAGCATTTT.

This chain joins TRBV5-1 and TRBJ2-2; D unresolved. The V gene's germline CDR1 is SGHRS and CDR2 YFSETQ. This CDR3 contains 16 residues. Trimming took off 1 base at V and 0 bases at J, with 10 bases between the two ends. CDR3 DNA: TGCGCCAGCAGCTTGACCGGGCACGCGAACACCGGGGAGCTGTTTTTT. This translates into CASSLTGHANTGELFF.

The chain is built from TRBV5-1 and TRBJ1-2; D is undetermined. The CDR3 covers 14 residues. CDR1 and CDR2 (germline): SGHRS, YFSETQ. Trimming stripped 4 bases from V and 5 bases from J, with 15 bases between. CDR3 sequence: CASSPEIRAYGYTF. CDR3 in DNA: TGCGCCAGCAGCCCTGAAATCAGAGCATATGGCTACACCTTC.

The CDR3 coding sequence is TGCAGCGTTGACTCAAACACAGATACGCAGTATTTT. Translated: CSVDSNTDTQYF. The rearrangement uses TRBV29-1 and TRBJ2-3; D call uncertain. CDR3 length: 12 residues. Between the trimmed V and J ends, which lost 3 bases and 2 bases, there was a span of 6 bases. The germline V gene encodes CDR1 SQVTM and CDR2 ANQGSEA.

This chain links TRBV7-6 with TRBJ1-6, with D unclear. The CDR3 runs to 15 residues. The V gene's germline CDR1 is SGHVS and CDR2 FNYEAQ. V lost 2 bases and J 1 base, leaving 6 bases between the germline ends. The CDR3 DNA reads TGTGCCAGCAGCTTAAGAGAGTCCTATAATTCACCCCTCCACTTT. It yields the protein CASSLRESYNSPLHF.

The rearrangement joins TRBV3-1 (or the pseudogene TRBV3-2) to TRBJ2-7; TRBD2 agrees at 7 bases. CDR1 and CDR2 from the germline V gene are LGHDT and YNNKEL (reference sequence). V dropped 5 bases and J dropped 0; count of bases not matched to a gene: 7. There are 15 residues in the CDR3. The CDR3 loop reads CASSGVAGGSYEQYF. As DNA, the CDR3 is TGTGCCAGCAGCGGAGTAGCGGGCGGCTCCTACGAGCAGTACTTC.